The T cell receptor beta chain described here comes from a study of blood T cell repertoires in COVID-19. Remarks on this clone: Other nucleotide sequences in the sample specify the same CDR3.

CDR1 is MNHEY and CDR2 is SVGAGI in the germline V gene. The V segment lost 4 bases and the J segment 0 bases; nucleotides outside the gene matches: 1. This CDR3 contains 14 residues. Profiling relied on immunoSEQ multiplex PCR, and the TCRdb table lists in-frame clones only, not all of them. The sample consists of 250,000 to 350,000 clones, roughly 90% of them appearing once. The chain couples TRBV6-5 to TRBJ2-7; 9 bases align to TRBD1. The clonotype was recovered from a woman younger than 45 with active or convalescent COVID-19. Sequencing was carried out using peripheral blood. In DNA, the CDR3 is TGTGCCAGCAGTTCGGACAGGGGCTCCTACGAGCAGTACTTC. Its protein product is CASSSDRGSYEQYF.